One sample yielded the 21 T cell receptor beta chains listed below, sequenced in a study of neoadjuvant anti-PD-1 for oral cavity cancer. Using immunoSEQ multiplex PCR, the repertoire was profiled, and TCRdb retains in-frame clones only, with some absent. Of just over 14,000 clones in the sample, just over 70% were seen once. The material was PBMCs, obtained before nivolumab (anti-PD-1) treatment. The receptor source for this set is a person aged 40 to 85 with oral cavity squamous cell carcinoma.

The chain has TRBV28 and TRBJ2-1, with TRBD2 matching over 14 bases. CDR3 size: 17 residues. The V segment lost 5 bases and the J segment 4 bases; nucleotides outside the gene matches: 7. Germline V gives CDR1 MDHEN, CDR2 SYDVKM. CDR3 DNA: TGTGCCAGCAGTACAGGACTAGCGGGGGGATGGTACAATGAGCAGTTCTTC. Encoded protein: CASSTGLAGGWYNEQFF.

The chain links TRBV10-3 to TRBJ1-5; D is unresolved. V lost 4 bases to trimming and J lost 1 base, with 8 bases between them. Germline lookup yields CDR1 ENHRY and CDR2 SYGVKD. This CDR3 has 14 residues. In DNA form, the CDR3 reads TGTGCCATCAGTGGTGCTTACAGCAATCAGCCCCAGCATTTT. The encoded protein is CAISGAYSNQPQHF.

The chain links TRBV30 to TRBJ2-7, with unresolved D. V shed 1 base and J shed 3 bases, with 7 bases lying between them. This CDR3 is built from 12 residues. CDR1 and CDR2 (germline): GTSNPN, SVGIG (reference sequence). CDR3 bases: TGTGCCTGGAGTGGATTGAACTACGAGCAGTACTTC. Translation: CAWSGLNYEQYF. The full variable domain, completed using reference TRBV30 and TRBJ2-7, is SQTIHQWPATLVQPVGSPLSLECTVEGTSNPNLYWYRQAAGRGLQLLFYSVGIGQISSEVPQNLSASRPQDRQFILSSKKLLLSDSGFYLCAWSGLNYEQYFGPGTRLTVT.

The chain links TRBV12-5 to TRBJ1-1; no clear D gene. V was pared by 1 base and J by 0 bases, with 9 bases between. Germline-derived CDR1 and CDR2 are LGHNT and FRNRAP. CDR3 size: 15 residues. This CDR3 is CASGLAASMNTEAFF. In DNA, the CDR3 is TGTGCTAGTGGTTTGGCCGCGTCCATGAACACTGAAGCTTTCTTT.

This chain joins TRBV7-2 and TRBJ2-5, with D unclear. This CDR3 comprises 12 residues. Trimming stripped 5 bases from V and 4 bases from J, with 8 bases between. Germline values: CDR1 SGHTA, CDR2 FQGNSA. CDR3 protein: CASSRPLETQYF. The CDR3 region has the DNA TGTGCCAGCAGCCGGCCTCTAGAGACCCAGTACTTC.

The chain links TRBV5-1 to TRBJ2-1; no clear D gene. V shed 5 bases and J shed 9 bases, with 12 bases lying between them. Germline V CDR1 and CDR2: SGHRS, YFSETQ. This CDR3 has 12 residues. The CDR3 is CASSPTLGEQFF. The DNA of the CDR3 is TGCGCCAGCAGTCCAACGTTGGGTGAGCAGTTCTTC.

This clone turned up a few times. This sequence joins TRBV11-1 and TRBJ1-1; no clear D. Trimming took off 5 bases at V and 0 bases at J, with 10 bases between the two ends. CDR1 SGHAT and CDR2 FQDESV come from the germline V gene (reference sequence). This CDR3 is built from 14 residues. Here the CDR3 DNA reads TGTGCCAGCAGCCTTTCGAAGGTGAACACTGAAGCTTTCTTT. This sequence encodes CASSLSKVNTEAFF.

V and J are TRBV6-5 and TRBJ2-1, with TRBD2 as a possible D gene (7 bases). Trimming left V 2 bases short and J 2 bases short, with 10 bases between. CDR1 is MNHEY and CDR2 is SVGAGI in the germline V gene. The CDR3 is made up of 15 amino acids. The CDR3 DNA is TGTGCCAGCAGTTACCGGGGGGCCCCCTACAATGAGCAGTTCTTC. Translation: CASSYRGAPYNEQFF.

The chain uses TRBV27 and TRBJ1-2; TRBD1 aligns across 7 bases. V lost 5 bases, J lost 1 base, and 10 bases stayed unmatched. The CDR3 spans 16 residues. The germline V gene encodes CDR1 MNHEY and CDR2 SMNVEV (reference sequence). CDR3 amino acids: CASSLNRGRLNYGYTF. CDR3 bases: TGTGCCAGCAGTCTTAACAGGGGACGCCTTAACTATGGCTACACCTTC.

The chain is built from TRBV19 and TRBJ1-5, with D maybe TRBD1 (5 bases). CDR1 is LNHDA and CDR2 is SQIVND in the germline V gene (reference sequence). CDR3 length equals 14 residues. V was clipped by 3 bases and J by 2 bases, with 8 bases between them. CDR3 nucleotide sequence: TGTGCCAGTAGTATCGCGGGGGGCAATCAGCCCCAGCATTTT. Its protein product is CASSIAGGNQPQHF.

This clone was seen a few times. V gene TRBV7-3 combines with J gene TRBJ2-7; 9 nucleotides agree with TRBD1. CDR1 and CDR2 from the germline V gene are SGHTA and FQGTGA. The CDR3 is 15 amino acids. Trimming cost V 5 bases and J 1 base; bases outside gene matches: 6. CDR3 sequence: CASSLGQGLSYEQYF. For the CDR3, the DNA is TGTGCCAGCAGCCTCGGACAGGGGCTGTCCTACGAGCAGTACTTC.

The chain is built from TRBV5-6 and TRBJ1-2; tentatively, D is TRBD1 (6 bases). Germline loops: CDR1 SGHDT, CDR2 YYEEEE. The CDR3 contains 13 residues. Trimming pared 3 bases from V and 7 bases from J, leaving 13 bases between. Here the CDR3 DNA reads TGTGCCAGCAGCTCGGCAGGGGCGGTTGGCTACACCTTC. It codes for CASSSAGAVGYTF.

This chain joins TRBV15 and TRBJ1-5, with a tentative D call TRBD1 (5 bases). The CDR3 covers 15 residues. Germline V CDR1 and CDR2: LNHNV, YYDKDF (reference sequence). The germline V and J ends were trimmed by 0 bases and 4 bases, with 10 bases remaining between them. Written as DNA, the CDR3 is TGTGCCACCAGCAGAGAGACCAGGGTAAATCAGCCCCAGCATTTT. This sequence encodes CATSRETRVNQPQHF.

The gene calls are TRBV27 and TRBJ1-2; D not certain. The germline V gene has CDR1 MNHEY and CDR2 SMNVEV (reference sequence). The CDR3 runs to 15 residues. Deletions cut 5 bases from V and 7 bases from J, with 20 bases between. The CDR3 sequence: CASSGHPPFVGGYTF. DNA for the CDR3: TGTGCCAGCAGTGGCCATCCCCCCTTTGTTGGTGGCTACACCTTC.

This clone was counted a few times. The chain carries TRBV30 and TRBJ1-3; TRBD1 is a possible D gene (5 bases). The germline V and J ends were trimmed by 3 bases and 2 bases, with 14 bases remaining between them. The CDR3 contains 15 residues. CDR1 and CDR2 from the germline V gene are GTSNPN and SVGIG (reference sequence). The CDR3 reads CAWSVAGGPGNTIYF. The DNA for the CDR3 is TGTGCCTGGAGCGTAGCGGGGGGACCTGGAAACACCATATATTTT.

The CDR3 region is CASSVDGGEAFF. The CDR3 DNA reads as TGTGCCAGCAGCGTAGACGGAGGTGAAGCTTTCTTT. The chain couples TRBV9 to TRBJ1-1; D unclear. Germline CDR1 is SGDLS and CDR2 is YYNGEE. V lost 0 bases and J 7 bases, leaving 7 bases between the germline ends. The CDR3 is 12 amino acids.

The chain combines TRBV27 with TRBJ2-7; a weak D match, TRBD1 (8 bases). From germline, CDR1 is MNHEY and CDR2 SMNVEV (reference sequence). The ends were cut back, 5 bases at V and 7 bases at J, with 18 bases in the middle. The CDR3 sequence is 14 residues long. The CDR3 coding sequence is TGTGCCAGCAGTCACAGGGGGGGTCGAAAGGAGCAGTACTTC. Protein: CASSHRGGRKEQYF.

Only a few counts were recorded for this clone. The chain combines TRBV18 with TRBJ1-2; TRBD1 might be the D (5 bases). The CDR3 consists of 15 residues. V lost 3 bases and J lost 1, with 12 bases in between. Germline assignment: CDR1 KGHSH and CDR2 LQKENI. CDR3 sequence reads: CASSPMEGSNYGYTF. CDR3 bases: TGTGCCAGCTCACCGATGGAGGGGAGTAACTATGGCTACACCTTC.

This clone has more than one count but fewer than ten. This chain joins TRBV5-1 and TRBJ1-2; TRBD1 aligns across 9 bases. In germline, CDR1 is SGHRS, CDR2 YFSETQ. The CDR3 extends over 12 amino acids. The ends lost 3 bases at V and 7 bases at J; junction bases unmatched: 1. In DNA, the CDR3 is TGCGCCAGCAGCTCGGGACAGGGTGGCTACACCTTC. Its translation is CASSSGQGGYTF.

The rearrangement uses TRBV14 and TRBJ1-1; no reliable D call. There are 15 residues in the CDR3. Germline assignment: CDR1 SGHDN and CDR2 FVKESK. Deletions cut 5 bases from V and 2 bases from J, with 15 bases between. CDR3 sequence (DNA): TGTGCCAGCAGCTTATATGGACCGATAAACACTGAAGCTTTCTTT. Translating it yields CASSLYGPINTEAFF.

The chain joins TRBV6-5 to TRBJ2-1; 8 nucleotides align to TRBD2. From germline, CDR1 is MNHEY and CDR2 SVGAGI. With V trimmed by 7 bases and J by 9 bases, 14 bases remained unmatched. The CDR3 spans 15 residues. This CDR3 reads CASTTGGGVVGEQFF. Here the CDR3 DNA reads TGTGCCAGCACCACCGGGGGGGGAGTAGTGGGTGAGCAGTTCTTC.